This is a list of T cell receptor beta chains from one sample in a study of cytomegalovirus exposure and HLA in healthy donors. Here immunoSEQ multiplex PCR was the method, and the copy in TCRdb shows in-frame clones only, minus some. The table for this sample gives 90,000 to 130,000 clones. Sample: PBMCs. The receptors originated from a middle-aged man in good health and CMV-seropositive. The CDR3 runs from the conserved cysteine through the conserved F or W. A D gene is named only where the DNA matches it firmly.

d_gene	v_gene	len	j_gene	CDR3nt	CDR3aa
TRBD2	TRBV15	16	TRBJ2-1	TGTGCCACCAGCGGCCTAGGAGGACTAGCGAGGAATGAGCAGTTCTTC	CATSGLGGLARNEQFF
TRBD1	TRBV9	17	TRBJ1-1	TGTGCCAGCAGCGTATCAGTCGGGGCAGGGGGGAAGACTGAAGCTTTCTTT	CASSVSVGAGGKTEAFF
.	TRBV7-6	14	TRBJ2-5	TGTGCCAGCAGCCCGCGGCTACAACAAGAGACCCAGTACTTC	CASSPRLQQETQYF
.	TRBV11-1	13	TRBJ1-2	TGTGCCAGCAGCTTCGTGCGGGGCAGTGGCTACACCTTC	CASSFVRGSGYTF
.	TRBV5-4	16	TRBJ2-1	TGTGCCAGCAGCTCCAAAGCGTTCCGCGGTTACAATGAGCAGTTCTTC	CASSSKAFRGYNEQFF
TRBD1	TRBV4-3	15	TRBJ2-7	TGCGCCAGCAGCCAAGCCGGGACAGGGTATTACGAGCAGTACTTC	CASSQAGTGYYEQYF
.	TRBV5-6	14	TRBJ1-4	TGTGCCAGCACCCTAGCGGGACGGCCGGAAAAACTGTTTTTT	CASTLAGRPEKLFF
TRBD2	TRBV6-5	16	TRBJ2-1	TGTGCCAGCAGTTACTTTTCCTGGACTAGTGGAGAGGAGCAGTTCTTC	CASSYFSWTSGEEQFF
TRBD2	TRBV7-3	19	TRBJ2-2	TGTGCCAGCAGCAAACTTACTAGAGCGGGGGGTCCCAGACCCGGGGAGCTGTTTTTT	CASSKLTRAGGPRPGELFF
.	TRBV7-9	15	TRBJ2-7	TGTGCCAGCAGCTTACTTTCGGCGGGCTCCTACGAGCAGTACTTC	CASSLLSAGSYEQYF
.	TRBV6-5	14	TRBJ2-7	TGTGCCAGCAGTTACTTGGCAGATACCTACGAGCAGTACTTC	CASSYLADTYEQYF
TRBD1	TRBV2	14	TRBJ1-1	TGTGCCAGCGCGATTTGGACAGGGGGCACTGAAGCTTTCTTT	CASAIWTGGTEAFF
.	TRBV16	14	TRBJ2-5	TGTGCCAGCAGCCAATACGGGACACAAGAGACCCAGTACTTC	CASSQYGTQETQYF
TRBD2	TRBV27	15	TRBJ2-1	TGTGCCAGCTTCCAAGCGGGAGGGCCACGGAGCGAGCAGTTCTTC	CASFQAGGPRSEQFF
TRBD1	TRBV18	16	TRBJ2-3	TGTGCCAGCTCACCACCCGGGACAGGCCGCACAGATACGCAGTATTTT	CASSPPGTGRTDTQYF
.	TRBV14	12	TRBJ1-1	TGTGCCAGCAGCACCTACAGGGTTGAAGCTTTCTTT	CASSTYRVEAFF
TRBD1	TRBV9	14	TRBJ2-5	TGTGCCAGCAGCGTACAGGGGGTGCAAGAGACCCAGTACTTC	CASSVQGVQETQYF
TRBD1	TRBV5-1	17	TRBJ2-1	TGCGCCAGCAGCTCATCCCTAGGGGGCGGGTCTTACAATGAGCAGTTCTTC	CASSSSLGGGSYNEQFF
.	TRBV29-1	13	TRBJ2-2	TGCAGCGTTGACTACCGGAACACCGGGGAGCTGTTTTTT	CSVDYRNTGELFF
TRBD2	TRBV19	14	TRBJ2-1	TGTGCCAGTAGTATTGCGGGAGGATTTAGTGAGCAGTTCTTC	CASSIAGGFSEQFF
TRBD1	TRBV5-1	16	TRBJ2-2	TGCGCCAGCAGCCCCTCCGGGACAGGGGAGACCGGGGAGCTGTTTTTT	CASSPSGTGETGELFF
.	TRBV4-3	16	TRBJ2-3	TGCGCCAGCAGCCAAGAACTCTCTCCGTACACAGATACGCAGTATTTT	CASSQELSPYTDTQYF